This entry lists 25 T cell receptor beta chains sequenced from one sample in a study of blood T cell repertoires in COVID-19. Data came from immunoSEQ multiplex PCR; TCRdb stores just in-frame clones and leaves some out. In the table there are approximately 110,000 clones, roughly 80% of which are singletons. The sample taken for sequencing was peripheral blood. All receptors derive from a man aged 45 to 65 with acute or convalescent COVID-19.

CDR3 residues: CASGGYIGELFF. The CDR3 region has the DNA TGCGCCAGCGGGGGGTATATCGGGGAGCTGTTTTTT. The chain combines TRBV5-1 with TRBJ2-2, with D possibly matching TRBD2 (6 bases). Germline values: CDR1 SGHRS, CDR2 YFSETQ. The V gene lost 7 bases and the J gene lost 7 bases, with 11 bases spanning the gap. This CDR3 is built from 12 residues.

The CDR3: CASSVDGSPSGAFF. DNA for the CDR3: TGTGCCAGCAGCGTAGACGGGTCCCCCTCAGGGGCTTTCTTT. V and J are TRBV9 and TRBJ1-1, with D possibly being TRBD1 (5 bases). The CDR3 extends over 14 amino acids. With 0 bases removed from V and 11 bases from J, the gap between germline ends came to 17 bases. Germline loops: CDR1 SGDLS, CDR2 YYNGEE.

V is TRBV19 and J is TRBJ2-3; D is unclear. V shed 6 bases and J shed 2 bases, with 12 bases lying between them. Germline loops: CDR1 LNHDA, CDR2 SQIVND (reference sequence). This CDR3 has 14 residues. The CDR3 region is CASRRSGFTDTQYF. The CDR3 bases are TGTGCCAGTAGGCGTTCAGGTTTCACAGATACGCAGTATTTT.

The table lists this clone with a few counts. The chain couples TRBV2 to TRBJ2-4, with 7 nucleotides matching TRBD1. CDR3 length equals 15 residues. V shed 8 bases, J shed 5 bases, and the junction held 12 bases outside the gene matches. Germline CDR1 is SNHLY and CDR2 is FYNNEI. In DNA form, the CDR3 reads TGTGCCAGCTCACCCTTGGGACAGCCAGAAAACATTCAGTACTTC. Translation: CASSPLGQPENIQYF.

The chain couples TRBV7-6 to TRBJ1-3; a possible D gene is TRBD1 (6 bases). Trimming pared 5 bases from V and 3 bases from J, leaving 14 bases between. This CDR3 comprises 15 residues. Per the germline V gene, CDR1 is SGHVS and CDR2 is FNYEAQ. The CDR3 here is CASSTLDSGGNTIYF. CDR3 sequence (DNA): TGTGCCAGCAGCACACTGGACAGTGGTGGAAACACCATATATTTT.

The chain combines TRBV5-1 with TRBJ2-1; perhaps TRBD1 as D (5 bases). The germline CDR1 and CDR2 sequences are SGHRS and YFSETQ. V was trimmed by 4 bases and J by 7 bases, leaving 15 bases between them. This CDR3 contains 14 residues. CDR3: CASSGDSFGNEQFF. CDR3 DNA sequence: TGCGCCAGCAGCGGAGACAGTTTCGGGAATGAGCAGTTCTTC. Drawing the rest from reference TRBV5-1 and TRBJ2-1, the complete variable domain is KAGVTQTPRYLIKTRGQQVTLSCSPISGHRSVSWYQQTPGQGLQFLFEYFSETQRNKGNFPGRFSGRQFSNSRSEMNVSTLELGDSALYLCASSGDSFGNEQFFGPGTRLTVL.

The rearrangement uses TRBV4-1 and TRBJ2-2; D is undetermined. This CDR3 is 18 amino acids long. Looked up from germline, CDR1 is MGHRA and CDR2 is YSYEKL. Trimming took 0 bases from V and 1 from J, leaving 15 bases between them. In nucleotides, the CDR3 is TGCGCCAGCAGCCAAGATCTATTCGGGTTGGGGAACACCGGGGAGCTGTTTTTT. It yields the protein CASSQDLFGLGNTGELFF.

The chain couples TRBV6-1 to TRBJ2-1, with 7 bases matching TRBD2. After removal of 4 bases from V and 7 bases from J, the junction contained 7 bases not matched to a gene. This CDR3 contains 14 residues. Germline-derived CDR1 and CDR2 are MNHNS and SASEGT. The CDR3 DNA sequence: TGTGCCAGCAGTGTGGGGACTACCGGGAATGAGCAGTTCTTC. Its protein is CASSVGTTGNEQFF.

The genes are TRBV9 and TRBJ1-6; D is unresolved. The V gene lost 3 bases and the J gene lost 7 bases, with 14 bases spanning the gap. The CDR3 contains 15 residues. The germline gives CDR1 SGDLS, CDR2 YYNGEE. The CDR3 loop is CASSAGRERNSPLHF. In DNA form, the CDR3 reads TGTGCCAGCAGCGCCGGACGGGAGAGGAATTCACCCCTCCACTTT.

A word on this clone: The identical CDR3 is also encoded by other nucleotide sequences in the sample. The chain uses TRBV28 and TRBJ1-5; D may be TRBD1 (6 bases). Germline V gene data show CDR1 as MDHEN and CDR2 as SYDVKM. This CDR3 contains 15 residues. The V gene lost 5 bases and the J gene lost 0 bases, with 11 bases spanning the gap. The CDR3 DNA reads as TGTGCCAGCAGTAGGGGGGGCGGTAGCAATCAGCCCCAGCATTTT. Translating it yields CASSRGGGSNQPQHF.

On this clone: Other nucleotide sequences from this sample produce the same CDR3. V is TRBV5-1 and J is TRBJ1-1; no definite D call. The germline CDR1 and CDR2 sequences are SGHRS and YFSETQ. V lost 0 bases and J lost 10, with 7 bases in between. This CDR3 comprises 11 residues. This CDR3 reads CASSLAGAAFF. DNA of the CDR3: TGCGCCAGCAGCTTGGCCGGAGCAGCTTTCTTT.

This rearrangement joins TRBV30 to TRBJ1-5; D not certain. The V and J ends lost 2 bases and 4 bases respectively, with 9 bases between them. Looked up from germline, CDR1 is GTSNPN and CDR2 is SVGIG (reference sequence). The CDR3 runs 13 residues. The CDR3 nucleotides read TGTGCCTGGAGTCCTAGCCTTAATCAGCCCCAGCATTTT. Translated: CAWSPSLNQPQHF. Full variable domain (remainder filled in from reference TRBV30 and TRBJ1-5): SQTIHQWPATLVQPVGSPLSLECTVEGTSNPNLYWYRQAAGRGLQLLFYSVGIGQISSEVPQNLSASRPQDRQFILSSKKLLLSDSGFYLCAWSPSLNQPQHFGDGTRLSIL.

V is TRBV6-1 and J is TRBJ1-1; D remains unclear. Germline V lookup: CDR1 MNHNS, CDR2 SASEGT. V was cut by 1 base and J by 11 bases, with 8 bases left in between. This CDR3 region has 11 residues. CDR3 sequence (DNA): TGTGCCAGCAGTGAAGTTCTACAGGCTTTCTTT. Protein sequence: CASSEVLQAFF.

This CDR3 is CASSLAGQGGSPLHF. CDR3 coding DNA: TGTGCCAGCAGCTTGGCGGGACAGGGGGGTTCACCCCTCCACTTT. This chain uses TRBV5-4 with TRBJ1-6; TRBD1 agrees at 11 bases. CDR1 is SGHNT, CDR2 YYREEE, per germline (reference sequence). There are 15 residues in the CDR3. The J segment lost 9 bases and the V segment lost 0 bases, leaving 2 bases of the junction unmatched. The whole variable domain, remainder taken from reference TRBV5-4 and TRBJ1-6, is ETGVTQSPTHLIKTRGQQVTLRCSSQSGHNTVSWYQQALGQGPQFIFQYYREEENGRGNFPPRFSGLQFPNYSSELNVNALELDDSALYLCASSLAGQGGSPLHFGNGTRLTVT.

This clone was counted a single time. The chain links TRBV12-3 or TRBV12-4 to TRBJ2-7; 7 bases agree with TRBD1. Trimming cost V 6 bases and J 6 bases; bases outside gene matches: 2. The CDR3 is 11 residues long. CDR3: CASRAGGEQYF. For the CDR3, the DNA is TGTGCCAGCAGAGCAGGGGGCGAGCAGTACTTC.

In this sample, this clone turned up once. The V call is TRBV7-8, the J call TRBJ1-5; possible D gene TRBD1, 6 bases. The CDR3 contains 16 residues. Deletions cut 1 base from V and 1 base from J, with 11 bases between. Germline-derived CDR1 and CDR2 are SGHVS and FQNEAQ. CDR3 DNA sequence: TGTGCCAGCAGCTTAGTAAGGGGGGGAAGCAATCAGCCCCAGCATTTT. This encodes CASSLVRGGSNQPQHF. Drawing the rest from reference TRBV7-8 and TRBJ1-5, the complete variable domain is GAGVSQSPRYKVAKRGQDVALRCDPISGHVSLFWYQQALGQGPEFLTYFQNEAQLDKSGLPSDRFFAERPEGSVSTLKIQRTQQEDSAVYLCASSLVRGGSNQPQHFGDGTRLSIL.

This chain links TRBV1 with TRBJ2-6; whether TRBD2, the table's D call, matches the DNA was not checked. TRBV1 is a known pseudogene. The CDR3 contains 18 residues. CDR3 amino acids: CTSSQVRGANSGANVLTF. DNA of the CDR3: TGCACCAGCAGCCAAGTCAGAGGCGCCAACTCTGGGGCCAACGTCCTGACTTTC.

The CDR3: CASGTGGFSSGNTIYF. CDR3 DNA: TGTGCCAGCGGAACAGGGGGCTTCAGCTCTGGAAACACCATATATTTT. This rearrangement joins TRBV5-4 to TRBJ1-3; TRBD1 matches 9 bases. CDR3 length equals 16 residues. Germline V gene lookup returns CDR1 SGHNT and CDR2 YYREEE (reference sequence). Germline trimming cut 7 bases from V and 0 bases from J; bases unmatched to any gene: 8.

This clone was observed a handful of times. The gene calls are TRBV28 and TRBJ1-2; 9 positions match TRBD1. V was clipped by 4 bases and J by 7 bases; unmatched bases: 4. The CDR3 has 13 residues. Germline V gene sequence: CDR1 MDHEN, CDR2 SYDVKM. CDR3 residues: CASSSYRGPGYTF. The CDR3 DNA follows: TGTGCCAGCAGTTCGTACAGGGGGCCTGGCTACACCTTC.

The chain links TRBV6-5 to TRBJ1-1; 7 bases fit TRBD1. The V gene end was trimmed by 4 bases and the J gene end by 9 bases; junction bases not matched to a gene: 11. The CDR3 consists of 14 residues. From germline, CDR1 is MNHEY and CDR2 SVGAGI. The CDR3 DNA reads TGTGCCAGCAGTTCCAGGACAGGAGCAAGAAAAGCTTTCTTT. Translated: CASSSRTGARKAFF.

This chain links TRBV4-1 with TRBJ2-1; possibly TRBD2 for D (6 bases). CDR1 is MGHRA and CDR2 is YSYEKL in the germline V gene. The CDR3 covers 15 residues. Between the trimmed V and J ends, which lost 0 bases and 5 bases, there was a span of 11 bases. The CDR3, as DNA: TGCGCCAGCAGCCAAGATCTACGGACTAACAATGAGCAGTTCTTC. It codes for CASSQDLRTNNEQFF.

To note about this clone: This sample also contains other DNA sequences that code for the same CDR3. The genes are TRBV28 and TRBJ2-2, with 16 bases fitting TRBD2. The CDR3 totals 17 residues. The ends lost 3 bases at V and 6 bases at J; junction bases unmatched: 4. Germline V gives CDR1 MDHEN, CDR2 SYDVKM. The CDR3 region has the DNA TGTGCCAGCAGTTTTTGGGGACTAGCGGGGGGGCCCGGGGAGCTGTTTTTT. Translating it yields CASSFWGLAGGPGELFF.

The chain couples TRBV9 to TRBJ1-6; D is ambiguous. The germline gives CDR1 SGDLS, CDR2 YYNGEE. With 3 bases removed from V and 14 bases from J, the gap between germline ends came to 21 bases. The CDR3 is made up of 15 amino acids. CDR3 in DNA: TGTGCCAGCAGCGGCACCTTCCTCGACTTTGAGTCCCTCCACTTT. Amino acids: CASSGTFLDFESLHF.

CDR3 sequence reads: CASSFDRGIYNEQFF. CDR3 bases: TGTGCCAGCAGCTTTGACAGGGGAATTTACAATGAGCAGTTCTTC. The rearrangement links TRBV7-3 to TRBJ2-1, with 8 bases that match TRBD1. The V gene end was trimmed by 3 bases and the J gene end by 4 bases; junction bases not matched to a gene: 5. Germline V gives CDR1 SGHTA, CDR2 FQGTGA. CDR3 size: 15 residues.

The sample holds a few counts of this clone. J is TRBJ1-1 and V is TRBV30; no reliable D call. The germline V gene encodes CDR1 GTSNPN and CDR2 SVGIG (reference sequence). The CDR3 consists of 13 residues. Trimming stripped 3 bases from V and 4 bases from J, with 12 bases between. The CDR3 DNA is TGTGCCTGGAGCGGTTGGGCCGGCACTGAAGCTTTCTTT. It specifies CAWSGWAGTEAFF.